This entry lists 26 T cell receptor beta chains sequenced from one sample in a study of T cells in Graves' hyperthyroidism and ophthalmopathy (dated by TCRdb to the late 2010s). Library method: multiplex PCR. Sequencing was carried out with an Illumina HiSeq 2000. Amplification of TCR beta CDR3 regions was carried out from RNA transcripts. For the first round of RT-PCR on the TCR CDR3, the HTBI primer set was used together with the Qiagen OneStep RT-PCR kit. Using fastp at Q25 and MiXCR, TCRdb reprocessed the public reads and kept productive beta chains. Entries that share a CDR3 protein sequence are merged under the most common genes and DNA. Within this sample are a few hundred thousand distinct CDR3 sequences, with about 45% of them counted one time only. Of the sample, about 8.3% is held by the ten largest clones. Sequenced sample: peripheral blood or thyroid tissue (not recorded which). The receptor set was obtained from a young woman with Graves' hyperthyroidism.

In this sample, this clonotype turned up many times. The rearrangement links TRBV7-9 to TRBJ2-1; no clear D gene. With 3 bases removed from V and 9 bases from J, the gap between germline ends came to 18 bases. The CDR3 has 15 residues. CDR1 is SEHNR and CDR2 is FQNEAQ in the germline V gene (reference sequence). As DNA, the CDR3 is TGTGCCAGCAGCTTGGCCGTGACCACCGCCACTGAGCAGTTCTTC. Its translation: CASSLAVTTATEQFF. Looking up the rest from reference TRBV7-9 and TRBJ2-1 gives the full variable domain: DTGVSQNPRHKITKRGQNVTFRCDPISEHNRLYWYRQTLGQGPEFLTYFQNEAQLEKSRLLSDRFSAERPKGSFSTLEIQRTEQGDSAMYLCASSLAVTTATEQFFGPGTRLTVL.

The sample holds many counts of this clonotype. The chain joins TRBV2 to TRBJ2-5; no firm D call. Trimming removed 4 bases from V and 5 bases from J, with 8 bases in between. The length of the CDR3 is 12 residues. Germline V CDR1 and CDR2: SNHLY, FYNNEI. The CDR3 coding sequence is TGTGCCAGCAGTGGACTTGGGGAGACCCAGTACTTC. It specifies CASSGLGETQYF.

This clonotype was counted many times. The chain carries TRBV7-2 and TRBJ2-1; maybe TRBD2 (5 bases). The ends were cut back, 1 base at V and 4 bases at J, with 5 bases in the middle. This CDR3 contains 13 residues. Germline-derived CDR1 and CDR2 are SGHTA and FQGNSA. The CDR3 sequence: CASSLGTYNEQFF. CDR3 sequence (DNA): TGTGCCAGCAGCTTAGGGACTTACAATGAGCAGTTCTTC.

This clonotype has a count of ten or more. This rearrangement joins TRBV7-9 to TRBJ1-2, with 7 bases that match TRBD1. Germline CDR1 and CDR2: SEHNR and FQNEAQ (reference sequence). Losses at the gene ends were 4 bases for V and 0 bases for J; bases not matched to a gene: 5. This CDR3 comprises 15 residues. The chain's CDR3 is CASSSGDRANYGYTF. DNA for the CDR3: TGTGCCAGCAGCTCTGGAGACAGGGCTAACTATGGCTACACCTTC.

Points on this clonotype: Relative to the germline gene, one junction end is altered; a read error may explain this. The chain links TRBV5-5 to TRBJ1-4, with D hard to call. Per germline, CDR1 SGHKS and CDR2 YYEKEE (reference sequence). CDR3 length equals 15 residues. The CDR3 DNA is TGTGCCTGCAGCCCGTCGGCTGCAACTAATGAAAAACTGTTTTTT. Its translation: CACSPSAATNEKLFF.

The rearrangement uses TRBV5-4 and TRBJ1-1; 9 nucleotides agree with TRBD1. Losses at the gene ends were 5 bases for V and 4 bases for J; bases not matched to a gene: 3. Germline values: CDR1 SGHNT, CDR2 YYREEE (reference sequence). The CDR3 is made up of 13 amino acids. CDR3 sequence (DNA): TGTGCCAGCAGGCGACAGGGGGGCACTGAAGCTTTCTTT. Its translation is CASRRQGGTEAFF.

This clonotype was seen repeatedly, ten times or more. The J gene is TRBJ1-6, the V gene TRBV20-1; D remains unclear. CDR1 and CDR2 from the germline V gene are DFQATT and SNEGSKA (reference sequence). The CDR3 covers 14 residues. Trimming cost V 6 bases and J 0 bases, with 9 bases left between them. The CDR3: CSALILSYNSPLHF. The CDR3 coding sequence is TGCAGTGCACTGATCCTCTCCTATAATTCACCCCTCCACTTT.

About this clonotype itself: A read error may be the cause here, since a much bigger clone is one base away. This chain connects TRBV9 to TRBJ2-2; D remains ambiguous. The germline gives CDR1 SGDLS, CDR2 YYNGEE. The CDR3 runs 13 residues. With 0 bases removed from V and 5 bases from J, the gap between germline ends came to 5 bases. The CDR3 loop reads CASSVVRTGELFF. In DNA form, the CDR3 reads TGTGCCAGCAGCGTAGTAAGGACCGGGGAGCTGTTTTTT. The whole variable domain, filled in from reference TRBV9 and TRBJ2-2, reads DSGVTQTPKHLITATGQRVTLRCSPRSGDLSVYWYQQSLDQGLQFLIQYYNGEERAKGNILERFSAQQFPDLHSELNLSSLELGDSALYFCASSVVRTGELFFGEGSRLTVL.

Regarding this clonotype: This could be a read error, since a much larger clone is one nucleotide away. DNA of the CDR3: TGTGCCACCAGTTACGGGAGCGGGAGATCGGAGACCCAGTACTTC. This translates into CATSYGSGRSETQYF. The chain employs TRBV24-1 and TRBJ2-5, with TRBD2 matching over 8 bases. This CDR3 is 15 amino acids long. Germline values: CDR1 KGHDR, CDR2 SFDVKD. J gave up 5 bases and V 6 bases, and 10 bases lay outside the gene matches.

The chain recombines TRBV7-2 with TRBJ2-5; no clear D gene. The CDR3 has 14 amino acids. CDR1 is SGHTA and CDR2 is FQGNSA in the germline V gene. V was pared by 5 bases and J by 7 bases, with 17 bases between. The CDR3 DNA follows: TGTGCCAGCAGCCAAAACACCCAAGGTGCGACCCAGTACTTC. Amino acids: CASSQNTQGATQYF. The full variable domain, rest sourced from reference TRBV7-2 and TRBJ2-5, is GAGVSQSPSNKVTEKGKDVELRCDPISGHTALYWYRQSLGQGLEFLIYFQGNSAPDKSGLPSDRFSAERTGGSVSTLTIQRTQQEDSAVYLCASSQNTQGATQYFGPGTRLLVL.

The chain carries TRBV6-6 and TRBJ1-5; a weak D match, TRBD1 (6 bases). The germline V and J ends were trimmed by 1 base and 7 bases, with 11 bases remaining between them. Germline CDR1 MNHNY, CDR2 SVGAGI (reference sequence). This CDR3 is 14 amino acids long. The CDR3 reads CASSYLQGGQPQHF. The CDR3 DNA reads TGTGCCAGCAGTTACTTACAGGGAGGACAGCCCCAGCATTTT.

The chain is built from TRBV7-9 and TRBJ2-7; D is possibly TRBD2 (6 bases). With 5 bases removed from V and 3 bases from J, the gap between germline ends came to 14 bases. This CDR3 comprises 14 residues. CDR1 and CDR2 (germline): SEHNR, FQNEAQ (reference sequence). The CDR3 spells CASSAAPGSYEQYF. DNA for the CDR3: TGTGCCAGCAGCGCCGCCCCCGGGAGCTACGAGCAGTACTTC.

The sample holds many counts of this clonotype. This chain uses TRBV2 with TRBJ2-7, with 9 positions matching TRBD2. The germline CDR1 and CDR2 sequences are SNHLY and FYNNEI. The CDR3 has 17 amino acids. The ends lost 7 bases at V and 2 bases at J; junction bases unmatched: 15. The CDR3 DNA reads as TGTGCCAGCATCGTTGGACTAGCGATCCTCAGGACCTACGAGCAGTACTTC. Amino acids: CASIVGLAILRTYEQYF.

To note about this clonotype: One end of the junction is discordant with germline, which a read error may explain. The chain employs TRBV29-1 and TRBJ1-5; weak D call: TRBD1 (5 bases). CDR1 is SQVTM and CDR2 is ANQGSEA in the germline V gene. The CDR3 has 12 residues. CDR3 nucleotide sequence: TGCAACGTTGAAGATCGGGGGGGGGCCCAGCATTTT. Translated, it gives CNVEDRGGAQHF.

The chain joins TRBV24-1 to TRBJ2-7; 11 nucleotides align to TRBD2. The V gene's germline CDR1 is KGHDR and CDR2 SFDVKD. V shed 5 bases, J shed 3 bases, and the junction held 8 bases outside the gene matches. The CDR3 is 16 amino acids. CDR3 nucleotides: TGTGCCACCAGTGGTGTGGGACTAGCGGTACTCTACGAGCAGTACTTC. Residues: CATSGVGLAVLYEQYF.

Ten or more counts support this clonotype. J is TRBJ2-6 and V is TRBV5-1; 9 bases agree with TRBD1. The CDR3 covers 16 residues. CDR1 is SGHRS and CDR2 is YFSETQ in the germline V gene. V was clipped by 3 bases and J by 4 bases; unmatched bases: 5. CDR3 residues: CASSWGQGLGANVLTF. In DNA, the CDR3 is TGCGCCAGCAGCTGGGGACAGGGTCTGGGGGCCAACGTCCTGACTTTC. The variable domain in full, completed from reference TRBV5-1 and TRBJ2-6, reads KAGVTQTPRYLIKTRGQQVTLSCSPISGHRSVSWYQQTPGQGLQFLFEYFSETQRNKGNFPGRFSGRQFSNSRSEMNVSTLELGDSALYLCASSWGQGLGANVLTFGAGSRLTVL.

This clonotype showed up many times. The chain combines TRBV20-1 with TRBJ2-7, with D perhaps matching TRBD2 (5 bases). Germline V gene sequence: CDR1 DFQATT, CDR2 SNEGSKA (reference sequence). CDR3 length equals 15 residues. The V end lost 6 bases, the J end lost 2 bases, and 20 bases lay between the germline ends. CDR3 bases: TGCAGTGCGGAAGATGATGAGCCGGGAACCTACGAGCAGTACTTC. Amino acids: CSAEDDEPGTYEQYF.

The genes are TRBV7-3 and TRBJ2-7; TRBD2 matches at 8 bases. V shed 1 base and J 4 bases; nucleotides not matched to a gene: 3. This CDR3 has 14 amino acids. The germline V gene has CDR1 SGHTA and CDR2 FQGTGA. The CDR3 sequence is CASSLKTSVYEQYF. CDR3 nucleotides: TGTGCCAGCAGCTTAAAGACTAGCGTGTACGAGCAGTACTTC.

This clonotype was counted ten times or more. J is TRBJ1-2 and V is TRBV15; D is perhaps TRBD1 (6 bases). Germline values: CDR1 LNHNV, CDR2 YYDKDF (reference sequence). Trimming stripped 4 bases from V and 5 bases from J, with 14 bases between. CDR3 length: 14 residues. Written as DNA, the CDR3 is TGTGCCACCAGCACGGAACAGGGTAATTATGGCTACACCTTC. This gives the protein CATSTEQGNYGYTF.

For this clonotype: A much more abundant neighbour one base away suggests this may be a read error. The rearrangement links TRBV7-9 to TRBJ2-5, with 7 bases identical to TRBD1. The germline V gene encodes CDR1 SEHNR and CDR2 FQNEAQ (reference sequence). CDR3 length: 14 residues. In DNA, the CDR3 is TGTGCCAGCAGCTGGCCGGGACAGCAAGAGACCAAGTACTTC. It codes for CASSWPGQQETKYF.

The chain recombines TRBV7-2 with TRBJ2-1; 9 bases agree with TRBD2. The germline V gene has CDR1 SGHTA and CDR2 FQGNSA. The ends lost 5 bases at V and 1 base at J; junction bases unmatched: 3. CDR3 length: 15 amino acids. Here the CDR3 DNA reads TGTGCCAGCAGCGCGACTAGCGGATCCTACAATGAGCAGTTCTTC. It encodes CASSATSGSYNEQFF. The entire variable domain, with the rest obtained from reference TRBV7-2 and TRBJ2-1, is as follows: GAGVSQSPSNKVTEKGKDVELRCDPISGHTALYWYRQSLGQGLEFLIYFQGNSAPDKSGLPSDRFSAERTGGSVSTLTIQRTQQEDSAVYLCASSATSGSYNEQFFGPGTRLTVL.

The CDR3, as DNA: TGCAGCGTTGAAGGACAGGGTGTTCACGGGGAGCTGTTTTTT. Translating gives CSVEGQGVHGELFF. V usage is TRBV29-1 and J usage is TRBJ2-2; 7 bases fit TRBD1. V shed 1 base, J shed 7 bases, and the junction held 6 bases outside the gene matches. This CDR3 is 14 amino acids long. CDR1 and CDR2 from the germline V gene are SQVTM and ANQGSEA.

This clonotype has just one count. V and J are TRBV7-8 and TRBJ2-7; perhaps D is TRBD1 or TRBD2 (5 bases each). Germline lookup yields CDR1 SGHVS and CDR2 FQNEAQ. V dropped 5 bases and J dropped 5 bases, with 16 bases sitting between them. CDR3 length: 14 residues. The CDR3, as DNA: TGTGCCAGCAGCAATTGGCTCCGGGGCAACGAGCAGTACTTC. Amino acid sequence: CASSNWLRGNEQYF.

This chain joins TRBV29-1 and TRBJ2-7; no reliable D call. Germline-derived CDR1 and CDR2 are SQVTM and ANQGSEA. V was cut by 8 bases and J by 7 bases, with 12 bases left in between. The CDR3 runs 10 residues. Written as DNA, the CDR3 is TGCAGCTTGGGCATGCGGGAGCAGTACTTC. Its protein product is CSLGMREQYF.

The chain carries TRBV7-9 and TRBJ2-3; TRBD2 agrees at 12 bases. Germline loops: CDR1 SEHNR, CDR2 FQNEAQ (reference sequence). The CDR3 runs to 16 residues. The V segment lost 5 bases and the J segment 3 bases; nucleotides outside the gene matches: 6. Here the CDR3 DNA reads TGTGCCAGCAGCGCGAGGACTAGCGGGAATACAGATACGCAGTATTTT. Translation gives CASSARTSGNTDTQYF.

This clonotype was counted at least ten times. The chain links TRBV2 to TRBJ1-1, with D possibly matching TRBD1 (5 bases). CDR3 length equals 12 residues. The germline V and J ends were trimmed by 7 bases and 7 bases, with 13 bases remaining between them. Germline CDR1 and CDR2: SNHLY and FYNNEI. Here the CDR3 DNA reads TGTGCCAGCATCCGGAGGGGAGATGAAGCTTTCTTT. It codes for CASIRRGDEAFF.